This TCR beta chain is drawn from a study of CD8+CD57+ T cells in acquired aplastic anemia. In the study overall: On average, sorted CD4+ and CD8+ cells gave about 3.1 ug of DNA. Reads per healthy sample averaged roughly 9.9 million (CD4+) and 11.0 million (CD8+).

Concerning this clonotype: Antigen unknown.

It was genomic DNA that served as the template for profiling TCR beta VDJ and CDR3. TCRdb fed the reads into MiXCR, producing one record per CDR3 protein. Here the sample spans approximately 130,000 distinct CDR3 sequences, more than 35% being singletons. Study outcomes and limitations: Between patients and controls, about 30 CD8+ CDR3 sequences were found in common. Controls did not differ significantly from patients in CD8+ Simpson's diversity.

This CDR3 is built from 15 residues. V lost 0 bases and J lost 3, with 12 bases in between. Germline CDR1 reads ENHRY; CDR2 reads SYGVKD. Sequencing was performed on sorted CD4+, CD8+, or CD8+CD57+ T cells (not recorded which) from PBMCs. The rearrangement joins TRBV10-3 to TRBJ2-7, with D tentatively TRBD1 (5 bases). The clonotype comes from a human donor in good health, serving as a control. In DNA, the CDR3 is TGTGCCATCAGTGAGTCACAGGACATCGTCTACGAGCAGTACTTC. This gives the protein CAISESQDIVYEQYF.